The source of this T cell receptor (beta chain) is a study of OX40 agonist ivuxolimab in advanced cancers. Looking at the study overall: Ivuxolimab, which targeted the costimulatory receptor OX40 (CD134), was an agonistic, fully human IgG2 monoclonal antibody. The paper covers the monotherapy dose-escalation part of the phase I ivuxolimab trial, which included N of about 50 patients. Patients were allowed to have had prior anti-PD-1, anti-PD-L1 or anti-CTLA-4 therapy, and around 37% of the dose-escalation patients had previously received checkpoint inhibitors. Of the 50 or so patients in dose escalation, about 20 had hepatocellular carcinoma, approximately 15 had melanoma, 9 had renal cell carcinoma and 9 had head and neck cancer. Partial responses occurred in three dose-escalation patients, of whom one had hepatocellular carcinoma and two had cutaneous melanoma. Intravenous ivuxolimab was administered to patients every 2 weeks at six dose levels: 0.01, 0.1, 0.3, 1.5, 3 and 10 mg/kg. The point of sequencing TCRbeta in the periphery was to test whether ivuxolimab changed TCR sequence diversity and drove clonal T-cell expansion. In the dose-escalation cohort, around 80% of patients were male, and the mean age was around 65 years with a range of roughly 20 to 80.

The V and J ends are trimmed by 3 bases and 5 bases, leaving 15 bases between them. There are 15 amino acids in the CDR3, from cysteine to phenylalanine inclusive. The read is trimmed to its CDR3 DNA, 45 bases read in frame from base 1. In the germline V gene, CDR1 corresponds to KGHSH and CDR2 to LQKENI. For sequencing of the TCRbeta CDR3 region, genomic DNA was extracted from the sorted cells. The immunoSEQ Assay was used to sequence the TCRbeta CDR3 regions. TCRdb obtained this table from immuneACCESS and retained in-frame rearrangements with V and J assigned. These tables miss some clones; where compared with another copy, unresolved V genes account for less than half of the shortfall, and the remainder is unexplained. The sample table records about 50,000 clones; around nine tenths of these occur just once. The top ten constitute about 3.8% of the sample. On this clone itself: Its antigen target is currently unknown. No qualities accompany the bases; no much larger clone lies one base away.

Summary of the overall study and its limitations: After ivuxolimab, CD8+ T cells had more expanded clones than CD4+ T cells on average. Which antigens the clonally expanded peripheral T cells were specific for was not determined. Clonal expansion of both CD4+ and CD8+ blood T cells was observed from baseline to week 6 at doses 0.1 to 3.0 mg/kg. In the 0.1-3.0 mg/kg groups, partial responders were among the patients with the lowest normalized peripheral clonal expansion, particularly in CD8+ T cells. Low levels of normalized T-cell clonal expansion were also seen in some patients who did not respond.

Patients with a history of autoimmune disease or receiving systemic immunosuppression were excluded from the trial. Peripheral blood for TCR sequencing was drawn from every dose cohort at baseline, at cycle 4 day 1 and at cycle 7 day 1. The samples were drawn from a first-in-human, open-label, multicenter phase I dose-escalation trial of ivuxolimab. Adults with locally advanced or metastatic head and neck squamous cell, hepatocellular, melanoma or renal cell carcinoma were enrolled in the trial. Before TCR sequencing, CD4+ T cells and CD8+ T cells from peripheral blood were sorted into separate populations.

The sample here was CD4+ or CD8+ T cells sorted from blood, taken in a trial of the OX40 agonist ivuxolimab. The chain is assembled from TRBV18 and TRBJ2-3; a weak D assignment points to TRBD1 (6 bases agree). This TCR came from an adult with an advanced solid tumor such as melanoma, head and neck, liver or kidney cancer. The bases read TGTGCCAGCTCACCCCAACAGGGTCGTGAAGATACGCAGTATTTT. The translation is CASSPQQGREDTQYF.